The 18 T cell receptor beta chains below all came from one sample that was sequenced in a study of T cell clones after liver transplantation. TCRdb's table, derived via immunoSEQ multiplex PCR, lists solely in-frame clones and lacks some. The sample has around 51,000 clones; 70% to 90% are singletons. The sequencing here drew on CD8+ T cells from blood, taken 12 months after liver transplant. Receptors were obtained from a human patient who received a liver transplant. Part of the T cells may come from the graft donor.

The chain carries TRBV27 and TRBJ2-1; 8 bases are shared with TRBD2. The CDR3 has 15 residues. Trimming cost V 5 bases and J 1 base; bases outside gene matches: 4. Germline V lookup: CDR1 MNHEY, CDR2 SMNVEV (reference sequence). CDR3: CASSPGLGSYNEQFF. CDR3 bases: TGTGCCAGCAGTCCGGGACTAGGGTCCTACAATGAGCAGTTCTTC.

This clone was recorded only once. The rearrangement links TRBV30 to TRBJ1-5; D not certain. V was trimmed by 1 base and J by 2 bases, leaving 9 bases between them. Per the germline V gene, CDR1 is GTSNPN and CDR2 is SVGIG (reference sequence). The CDR3 length is 14 residues. The CDR3 spells CAWSGGYGNQPQHF. The CDR3, as DNA: TGTGCCTGGAGTGGAGGGTATGGCAATCAGCCCCAGCATTTT.

This sequence joins TRBV9 and TRBJ2-7, with D possibly being TRBD1 (6 bases). The germline V and J ends were trimmed by 4 bases and 0 bases, with 14 bases remaining between them. This CDR3 spans 15 amino acids. Germline V lookup: CDR1 SGDLS, CDR2 YYNGEE. CDR3 loop: CASSLGTTTSYEQYF. The CDR3 DNA is TGTGCCAGCAGCCTCGGGACAACGACCTCCTACGAGCAGTACTTC.

CDR3 nucleotide sequence: TGTGCCAGCAGCTTATTATCCCGTGGGGGGGTTGAGCAGTTCTTC. This encodes CASSLLSRGGVEQFF. The chain couples TRBV11-1 to TRBJ2-1; 7 nucleotides align to TRBD2. Germline CDR1 SGHAT, CDR2 FQDESV (reference sequence). V gave up 2 bases and J gave up 9 bases; unmatched junction bases: 10. CDR3 size: 15 residues.

The table lists this clone with a count of one. The chain joins TRBV4-1 to TRBJ2-2; 14 nucleotides line up with TRBD2. The CDR3 runs 15 residues. Per the germline V gene, CDR1 is MGHRA and CDR2 is YSYEKL. V was clipped by 8 bases and J by 6 bases; unmatched bases: 5. The CDR3 loop is CASQGLAGVAGELFF. The CDR3, as DNA: TGCGCCAGCCAGGGACTAGCGGGAGTTGCCGGGGAGCTGTTTTTT.

The chain links TRBV14 to TRBJ1-1, with no clear D. This CDR3 is 15 amino acids long. Germline V gene data show CDR1 as SGHDN and CDR2 as FVKESK. V was clipped by 0 bases and J by 0 bases, with 8 bases between them. CDR3 sequence reads: CASSQEGSMNTEAFF. CDR3 DNA: TGTGCCAGCAGCCAAGAAGGGTCCATGAACACTGAAGCTTTCTTT. Complete variable domain (other parts from reference TRBV14 and TRBJ1-1): EAGVTQFPSHSVIEKGQTVTLRCDPISGHDNLYWYRRVMGKEIKFLLHFVKESKQDESGMPNNRFLAERTGGTYSTLKVQPAELEDSGVYFCASSQEGSMNTEAFFGQGTRLTVV.

The J gene is TRBJ2-3, the V gene TRBV14; the D is unclear. In germline, CDR1 is SGHDN, CDR2 FVKESK. The CDR3 totals 15 residues. Trimming left V 0 bases short and J 0 bases short, with 7 bases between. The CDR3 sequence: CASSQDVTSTDTQYF. Here the CDR3 DNA reads TGTGCCAGCAGCCAAGATGTGACTAGCACAGATACGCAGTATTTT.

The CDR3 DNA follows: TGTGCCAGCACCGAAGTGTGGGGGGCGCGGGAGACCCAGTACTTC. It specifies CASTEVWGARETQYF. V gene TRBV27 combines with J gene TRBJ2-5, with D tentatively TRBD1 or TRBD2 (6 bases each). The V gene's germline CDR1 is MNHEY and CDR2 SMNVEV (reference sequence). The CDR3 extends over 15 amino acids. Trimming left V 7 bases short and J 5 bases short, with 20 bases between.

On this clone: A much larger clone differs by one base, so this may be a read error. CDR3 nucleotide sequence: TGTGCCAGCAGTGCCTACGAGCAGTACTTC. Translating it yields CASSAYEQYF. J is TRBJ2-7 and V is TRBV6-1; the D is unclear. The length of the CDR3 is 10 residues. V was shortened by 4 bases and J by 2 bases, with 0 bases between the two germline ends. The germline V gene encodes CDR1 MNHNS and CDR2 SASEGT.

CDR3 DNA: TGTGCCAGCAGCGTTAGCGGAAGTTCGAACACCGGGGAGCTGTTTTTT. Amino acids: CASSVSGSSNTGELFF. The chain links TRBV9 to TRBJ2-2; a weak D match, TRBD2 (6 bases). This CDR3 is built from 16 residues. V lost 2 bases and J lost 0, with 11 bases in between. Germline CDR1 reads SGDLS; CDR2 reads YYNGEE.

The rearrangement joins TRBV19 to TRBJ2-5, with 13 bases identical to TRBD2. V shed 4 bases, J shed 10 bases, and the junction held 6 bases outside the gene matches. The CDR3 runs 14 residues. CDR1 and CDR2 from the germline V gene are LNHDA and SQIVND (reference sequence). CDR3: CASSNGLAGVIQYF. In DNA, the CDR3 is TGTGCCAGTAGTAACGGACTAGCGGGAGTTATCCAGTACTTC.

In this sample, this clone turned up once. The chain has TRBV2 and TRBJ1-1; no clear D gene. The length of the CDR3 is 15 residues. Deletions cut 7 bases from V and 1 base from J, with 16 bases between. Germline CDR1 reads SNHLY; CDR2 reads FYNNEI. CDR3 sequence: CASNPNEWGNTEAFF. The CDR3 DNA reads TGTGCCAGCAACCCCAATGAGTGGGGGAACACTGAAGCTTTCTTT. The whole variable domain, filled in from reference TRBV2 and TRBJ1-1, reads EPEVTQTPSHQVTQMGQEVILRCVPISNHLYFYWYRQILGQKVEFLVSFYNNEISEKSEIFDDQFSVERPDGSNFTLKIRSTKLEDSAMYFCASNPNEWGNTEAFFGQGTRLTVV.

This clone was detected once. The rearrangement links TRBV15 to TRBJ2-1, with D possibly TRBD2 on 5 matching bases. Looked up from germline, CDR1 is LNHNV and CDR2 is YYDKDF (reference sequence). The CDR3 length is 17 residues. V lost 0 bases, J lost 2 bases, and 14 bases lay in between. The CDR3 DNA reads as TGTGCCACCAGCAGAGAGAGAGGAGCGGAACCCTACAATGAGCAGTTCTTC. This gives the protein CATSRERGAEPYNEQFF.

The chain recombines TRBV28 with TRBJ2-2; D might be TRBD1 (5 bases). CDR3 length: 15 residues. The V end was cut by 3 bases, the J end by 1 base, with 9 bases between. Germline V lookup: CDR1 MDHEN, CDR2 SYDVKM. This CDR3 is CASSLKGLNTGELFF. The CDR3, as DNA: TGTGCCAGCAGTTTGAAGGGGCTGAACACCGGGGAGCTGTTTTTT.

V usage is TRBV4-1 and J usage is TRBJ2-7; D is ambiguous. The CDR3 is 18 residues long. The germline V gene has CDR1 MGHRA and CDR2 YSYEKL. V was trimmed by 1 base and J by 2 bases, leaving 21 bases between them. The CDR3: CASSQGRILLERAYEQYF. CDR3 in DNA: TGCGCCAGCAGCCAAGGCAGAATTCTTTTAGAAAGAGCCTACGAGCAGTACTTC.

The rearrangement uses TRBV6-5 and TRBJ1-5; D remains unclear. From germline, CDR1 is MNHEY and CDR2 SVGAGI. The V and J ends lost 5 bases and 4 bases respectively, with 12 bases between them. The CDR3 extends over 14 amino acids. The CDR3 loop reads CASSPLSENQPQHF. DNA of the CDR3: TGTGCCAGCAGTCCCTTGAGCGAAAATCAGCCCCAGCATTTT.

This chain links TRBV4-3 with TRBJ2-2, with 8 nucleotides matching TRBD1. The V and J ends lost 4 bases and 7 bases, in that order; junction bases with no gene match: 8. Per the germline V gene, CDR1 is LGHNA and CDR2 is YSLEER. This CDR3 is built from 15 residues. CDR3 in DNA: TGCGCCAGCAGCCTCGGACAGGGCTTTCGCGGGGAGCTGTTTTTT. Protein sequence: CASSLGQGFRGELFF.

V is TRBV7-9 and J is TRBJ2-7; D is ambiguous. CDR3 length: 15 amino acids. Trimming took 5 bases from V and 1 from J, leaving 15 bases between them. Germline CDR1 is SEHNR and CDR2 is FQNEAQ (reference sequence). CDR3 DNA sequence: TGTGCCAGCAGCGGATTCGCCGCGAGATCCTACGAGCAGTACTTC. Translating it yields CASSGFAARSYEQYF.